These 28 T cell receptor beta chains came from one sample sequenced in a study of blood T cell repertoires in COVID-19. Sequenced by immunoSEQ multiplex PCR; TCRdb stores in-frame clones only, minus some. This repertoire shows 75,000 to 95,000 clones, around 85% found once; its top ten account for under 20%. Sequenced: peripheral blood. These receptor sequences come from an older man with active or convalescent COVID-19.

The rearrangement links TRBV19 to TRBJ1-5; D unresolved. CDR1 is LNHDA, CDR2 SQIVND, per germline (reference sequence). CDR3 length equals 12 residues. Trimming pared 2 bases from V and 4 bases from J, leaving 3 bases between. The CDR3 loop reads CASSILNQPQHF. The CDR3 nucleotides read TGTGCCAGTAGTATACTGAATCAGCCCCAGCATTTT.

V is TRBV9 and J is TRBJ1-4, with unresolved D. V was cut by 0 bases and J by 2 bases, with 14 bases left in between. CDR1 is SGDLS, CDR2 YYNGEE, per germline. The CDR3 length is 17 residues. The CDR3 region is CASSVALGGATNEKLFF. The DNA of the CDR3 is TGTGCCAGCAGCGTAGCTCTGGGTGGAGCGACTAATGAAAAACTGTTTTTT.

The CDR3 DNA is TGCGCCAGCAGAACGGGACTAGCGGGTTTCGATGAGCAGTTCTTC. Translating gives CASRTGLAGFDEQFF. The V call is TRBV10-2, the J call TRBJ2-1; 12 nucleotides line up with TRBD2. Looked up from germline, CDR1 is WSHSY and CDR2 is SAAADI. The CDR3 is made up of 15 amino acids. Trimming took 6 bases from V and 8 from J; bases not matched to a gene: 8.

V gene TRBV5-1 combines with J gene TRBJ2-5, with 9 bases aligning to TRBD2. This CDR3 has 15 amino acids. Per the germline V gene, CDR1 is SGHRS and CDR2 is YFSETQ. Losses at the gene ends were 4 bases for V and 2 bases for J; bases not matched to a gene: 6. The CDR3 bases are TGCGCCAGCAGCCGAATTAGCGGGAGTCAAGAGACCCAGTACTTC. Its protein product is CASSRISGSQETQYF.

The rearrangement links TRBV7-9 to TRBJ1-4, with a weak D call TRBD1 (5 bases). CDR3 length: 15 amino acids. Germline V lookup: CDR1 SEHNR, CDR2 FQNEAQ (reference sequence). Trimming stripped 1 base from V and 7 bases from J, with 13 bases between. The CDR3 here is CASSLELGLTEKLFF. The CDR3 DNA is TGTGCCAGCAGCTTAGAGCTGGGACTCACTGAAAAACTGTTTTTT.

The rearrangement joins TRBV2 to TRBJ1-6, with 7 bases identical to TRBD1. The ends lost 6 bases at V and 6 bases at J; junction bases unmatched: 5. This CDR3 is built from 14 residues. Germline V gene lookup returns CDR1 SNHLY and CDR2 FYNNEI. CDR3: CASRIQGTNSPLHF. CDR3 nucleotide sequence: TGTGCCAGCAGAATACAGGGGACTAATTCACCCCTCCACTTT.

The CDR3 reads CASTFRKQNSPLHF. In DNA, the CDR3 is TGTGCCAGCACGTTTAGAAAACAGAATTCACCCCTCCACTTT. The genes are TRBV27 and TRBJ1-6; D gene unclear. This CDR3 comprises 14 residues. Trimming shortened V by 7 bases and J by 7 bases, and 14 bases separated the two germline ends. Germline CDR1 is MNHEY and CDR2 is SMNVEV (reference sequence).

The genes are TRBV5-4 and TRBJ2-2, with TRBD2 matching over 8 bases. The CDR3 runs 16 residues. The V gene end was trimmed by 1 base and the J gene end by 3 bases; junction bases not matched to a gene: 5. The germline V gene has CDR1 SGHNT and CDR2 YYREEE (reference sequence). The DNA of the CDR3 is TGTGCCAGCAGCTTGATGACTAGCGTGGACACCGGGGAGCTGTTTTTT. Amino acids: CASSLMTSVDTGELFF.

The V call is TRBV20-1, the J call TRBJ2-3, with TRBD1 identical over 7 bases. This CDR3 is 11 amino acids long. Germline V gives CDR1 DFQATT, CDR2 SNEGSKA (reference sequence). The J segment lost 10 bases and the V segment lost 5 bases, leaving 6 bases of the junction unmatched. The CDR3 coding sequence is TGCAGTGCTCGGGACAGATCAGCGCAGTATTTT. This translates into CSARDRSAQYF.

The chain recombines TRBV5-5 with TRBJ1-1; 8 bases agree with TRBD1. Germline trimming cut 4 bases from V and 6 bases from J; bases unmatched to any gene: 5. The CDR3 has 13 residues. The germline CDR1 and CDR2 sequences are SGHKS and YYEKEE (reference sequence). The CDR3 reads CASSQQGGAEAFF. In DNA, the CDR3 is TGTGCCAGCAGCCAACAGGGGGGCGCTGAAGCTTTCTTT.

This clone was seen more than once but under ten times. The chain recombines TRBV2 with TRBJ2-7; no clear D. Germline values: CDR1 SNHLY, CDR2 FYNNEI. The CDR3 extends over 11 amino acids. Trimming removed 6 bases from V and 7 bases from J, with 10 bases in between. In DNA, the CDR3 is TGTGCCAGCAGGGCAGTCGGGGAGCAGTACGTC. Encoded protein: CASRAVGEQYV.

The chain employs TRBV28 and TRBJ1-4, with 12 bases matching TRBD1. The CDR3 length is 17 residues. Losses at the gene ends were 3 bases for V and 2 bases for J; bases not matched to a gene: 4. Looked up from germline, CDR1 is MDHEN and CDR2 is SYDVKM. CDR3 amino acids: CASSFPGQGATNEKLFF. The DNA for the CDR3 is TGTGCCAGCAGTTTCCCGGGACAGGGGGCCACTAATGAAAAACTGTTTTTT.

The J gene is TRBJ1-3, the V gene TRBV28; D is perhaps TRBD1 (6 bases). Trimming took 2 bases from V and 4 from J, leaving 12 bases between them. CDR1 and CDR2 from the germline V gene are MDHEN and SYDVKM. The CDR3 has 15 residues. The CDR3: CASSLGGARGNTIYF. In nucleotides, the CDR3 is TGTGCCAGCAGTTTAGGGGGGGCGCGAGGAAACACCATATATTTT.

This sequence joins TRBV9 and TRBJ1-3, with unresolved D. Trimming took off 4 bases at V and 2 bases at J, with 19 bases between the two ends. The germline gives CDR1 SGDLS, CDR2 YYNGEE. CDR3 length: 17 residues. CDR3: CASSPADHLQAGNTIYF. The DNA of the CDR3 is TGTGCCAGCAGCCCAGCAGACCATCTTCAGGCTGGAAACACCATATATTTT.

This clone was seen many times. The chain has TRBV7-2 and TRBJ1-2, with 7 bases lining up with TRBD1. Per the germline V gene, CDR1 is SGHTA and CDR2 is FQGNSA. The CDR3 extends over 14 amino acids. J was trimmed by 4 bases and V by 1 base; bases with no gene match: 3. The CDR3: CASSLGTGTYGYTF. In DNA, the CDR3 is TGTGCCAGCAGCTTAGGGACAGGCACCTATGGCTACACCTTC.

The chain is built from TRBV11-2 and TRBJ2-1; tentative D call: TRBD2 (6 bases). This CDR3 region has 15 residues. Looked up from germline, CDR1 is SGHAT and CDR2 is FQNNGV. Deletions cut 5 bases from V and 3 bases from J, with 14 bases between. The CDR3 DNA follows: TGTGCCAGCAGCCTGACCTCGGGAGACTACAATGAGCAGTTCTTC. Translating it yields CASSLTSGDYNEQFF.

V is TRBV20-1 and J is TRBJ2-3, with 12 bases aligning to TRBD2. The trim removed 3 bases at V and 4 bases at J, leaving 8 bases unmatched. CDR3 length equals 16 residues. Germline CDR1 DFQATT, CDR2 SNEGSKA (reference sequence). The CDR3 sequence: CSASGTSGGRSDTQYF. The DNA of the CDR3 is TGCAGTGCTAGTGGTACTAGCGGGGGGCGTTCAGATACGCAGTATTTT.

The chain couples TRBV6-1 to TRBJ2-2; no definite D call. The CDR3 totals 16 residues. Trimming shortened V by 3 bases and J by 3 bases, and 14 bases separated the two germline ends. Germline loops: CDR1 MNHNS, CDR2 SASEGT. In DNA, the CDR3 is TGTGCCAGCAGTGACGGCCGCCGGCGGTACACCGGGGAGCTGTTTTTT. This sequence encodes CASSDGRRRYTGELFF.

V usage is TRBV6-2 or TRBV6-3 and J usage is TRBJ2-3; TRBD2 matches 7 bases. V lost 2 bases to trimming and J lost 6 bases; unmatched junction nucleotides: 11. The CDR3 has 16 residues. Looked up from germline, CDR1 is MNHEY and CDR2 is SVGEGT. In DNA, the CDR3 is TGTGCCAGCAGTTACCTGACTAGCCGATCAAGGGATACGCAGTATTTT. As protein: CASSYLTSRSRDTQYF.

J is TRBJ2-2 and V is TRBV19; TRBD2 matches 12 bases. The germline CDR1 and CDR2 sequences are LNHDA and SQIVND (reference sequence). CDR3 length equals 16 residues. The trim removed 4 bases at V and 8 bases at J, leaving 8 bases unmatched. The CDR3 nucleotides are TGTGCCAGTAGTAACCGACTAGCGGGAGACGCGGGGGAGCTGTTTTTT. This sequence encodes CASSNRLAGDAGELFF.

This chain joins TRBV3-1 (or the pseudogene TRBV3-2) and TRBJ2-1, with D perhaps matching TRBD2 (6 bases). Germline V gene data show CDR1 as LGHDT and CDR2 as YNNKEL (reference sequence). The CDR3 has 16 amino acids. V was cut by 1 base and J by 3 bases, with 13 bases left in between. This CDR3 reads CASSQVPGVDYNEQFF. DNA for the CDR3: TGTGCCAGCAGCCAAGTTCCGGGGGTGGACTACAATGAGCAGTTCTTC.

The genes are TRBV6-5 and TRBJ1-5, with D possibly TRBD1 on 5 matching bases. Germline lookup yields CDR1 MNHEY and CDR2 SVGAGI. The CDR3 sequence is 14 residues long. V lost 6 bases, J lost 1 base, and 10 bases lay in between. The DNA for the CDR3 is TGTGCCAGCAGGACAGCGCTCAGCAATCAGCCCCAGCATTTT. Residues: CASRTALSNQPQHF.

The chain joins TRBV18 to TRBJ2-5; 7 nucleotides line up with TRBD1. The CDR3 consists of 15 residues. From germline, CDR1 is KGHSH and CDR2 LQKENI. The V segment lost 0 bases and the J segment 0 bases; nucleotides outside the gene matches: 1. The CDR3: CASSPPGQYQETQYF. As DNA, the CDR3 is TGTGCCAGCTCACCACCGGGACAGTACCAAGAGACCCAGTACTTC. The entire variable domain, with the rest obtained from reference TRBV18 and TRBJ2-5, is as follows: NAGVMQNPRHLVRRRGQEARLRCSPMKGHSHVYWYRQLPEEGLKFMVYLQKENIIDESGMPKERFSAEFPKEGPSILRIQQVVRGDSAAYFCASSPPGQYQETQYFGPGTRLLVL.

The V and J genes are TRBV19 and TRBJ1-5, with 8 bases identical to TRBD1. CDR3 length: 14 residues. The germline V gene has CDR1 LNHDA and CDR2 SQIVND (reference sequence). Trimming removed 6 bases from V and 7 bases from J; junction bases left unmatched: 8. CDR3 sequence reads: CASSRQGAGQPQHF. In DNA form, the CDR3 reads TGTGCCAGTAGCCGTCAGGGGGCGGGGCAGCCCCAGCATTTT.

The chain employs TRBV9 and TRBJ1-2, with 7 bases matching TRBD1. Germline loops: CDR1 SGDLS, CDR2 YYNGEE. The CDR3 loop spans 13 amino acids. V lost 4 bases, J lost 6 bases, and 6 bases stayed unmatched. The CDR3 region has the DNA TGTGCCAGCAGCTCTAACAGGGGAGATGGCTACACCTTC. Protein: CASSSNRGDGYTF. The full variable domain, rest sourced from reference TRBV9 and TRBJ1-2, is DSGVTQTPKHLITATGQRVTLRCSPRSGDLSVYWYQQSLDQGLQFLIQYYNGEERAKGNILERFSAQQFPDLHSELNLSSLELGDSALYFCASSSNRGDGYTFGSGTRLTVV.

The chain employs TRBV25-1 and TRBJ1-6; no reliable D call. Trimming took off 5 bases at V and 0 bases at J, with 5 bases between the two ends. Germline CDR1 and CDR2: MGHDK and SYGVNS. CDR3 size: 14 residues. Written as DNA, the CDR3 is TGTGCCAGCAGTCCGTACTCCTATAATTCACCCCTCCACTTT. Residues: CASSPYSYNSPLHF.

The chain is built from TRBV6-2 or TRBV6-3 and TRBJ1-1; 7 bases match TRBD1. From germline, CDR1 is MNHEY and CDR2 SVGEGT. The CDR3 runs to 14 residues. Trimming removed 6 bases from V and 8 bases from J; junction bases left unmatched: 12. The CDR3 DNA follows: TGTGCCAGCAGCCCCGAACTTAACAGGGGAGAAGCTTTCTTT. Its translation: CASSPELNRGEAFF.

This rearrangement joins TRBV19 to TRBJ1-1, with TRBD1 as a possible D gene (6 bases). Trimming cost V 6 bases and J 7 bases, with 21 bases left between them. The V gene's germline CDR1 is LNHDA and CDR2 SQIVND (reference sequence). The CDR3 contains 15 residues. CDR3 residues: CASSRGFGQNVEAFF. In nucleotides, the CDR3 is TGTGCCAGTAGCAGGGGTTTCGGCCAAAACGTTGAAGCTTTCTTT.